Shown below are 18 T cell receptor beta chains from a single sample sequenced in a study of blood T cell repertoires in COVID-19. Only in-frame clones appear in the TCRdb table, and some are missing; sequencing was by immunoSEQ multiplex PCR. Here the sample spans 150,000 or so clones, over 70% being singletons. Sequencing was performed on PBMCs or T cells enriched from blood (not recorded which). These receptors were obtained from a middle-aged woman with acute COVID-19.

This clone was seen once. The chain carries TRBV12-3 or TRBV12-4 and TRBJ1-1; D not resolved. Trimming left V 6 bases short and J 10 bases short, with 15 bases between. This CDR3 contains 12 residues. The CDR3 bases are TGTGCCAGCAGCTCTTCCATCAGGTTAGCTTTCTTT. Protein sequence: CASSSSIRLAFF.

The chain couples TRBV5-6 to TRBJ2-1, with TRBD2 as a possible D gene (5 bases). V gave up 0 bases and J gave up 8 bases, with 9 bases separating them. Germline V gene data show CDR1 as SGHDT and CDR2 as YYEEEE. This CDR3 has 13 residues. CDR3 loop: CASSLGLAYEQFF. In DNA form, the CDR3 reads TGTGCCAGCAGCTTGGGTCTAGCCTATGAGCAGTTCTTC.

This chain links TRBV5-1 with TRBJ2-3; 10 positions match TRBD2. CDR3 length: 16 amino acids. Germline V gene data show CDR1 as SGHRS and CDR2 as YFSETQ. Unmatched junction bases numbered 7, after V lost 4 bases and J lost 2 bases. The DNA for the CDR3 is TGCGCCAGCAGCGCCGGACTAGCGGTTAACACAGATACGCAGTATTTT. It specifies CASSAGLAVNTDTQYF.

V gene TRBV27 combines with J gene TRBJ2-5, with 10 bases aligning to TRBD2. The CDR3 loop spans 13 amino acids. Germline V lookup: CDR1 MNHEY, CDR2 SMNVEV (reference sequence). Losses at the gene ends were 0 bases for V and 9 bases for J; bases not matched to a gene: 1. This CDR3 is CASSLSAGGPQYF. CDR3 coding DNA: TGTGCCAGCAGTTTATCAGCGGGAGGGCCCCAGTACTTC.

This clone was counted a few times. The chain couples TRBV7-6 to TRBJ2-3; TRBD2 matches 12 bases. V lost 1 base to trimming and J lost 4 bases; unmatched junction nucleotides: 6. The CDR3 spans 17 residues. CDR1 is SGHVS and CDR2 is FNYEAQ in the germline V gene. CDR3 protein: CASSLVWSSGRADTQYF. DNA for the CDR3: TGTGCCAGCAGCTTAGTTTGGTCTAGCGGGAGGGCAGATACGCAGTATTTT.

The gene calls are TRBV6-5 and TRBJ1-5; TRBD1 matches 7 bases. This CDR3 is built from 15 residues. Unmatched junction bases numbered 5, after V lost 6 bases and J lost 0 bases. CDR1 MNHEY and CDR2 SVGAGI come from the germline V gene. The CDR3 nucleotides are TGTGCCAGCAGCAAACAGGGGAATAGCAATCAGCCCCAGCATTTT. Its translation is CASSKQGNSNQPQHF.

V usage is TRBV4-1 and J usage is TRBJ2-3; weak D call: TRBD2 (6 bases). V was clipped by 0 bases and J by 2 bases, with 15 bases between them. The CDR3 loop spans 17 amino acids. Germline V gene data show CDR1 as MGHRA and CDR2 as YSYEKL. CDR3 bases: TGCGCCAGCAGCCAAGATGGAGGACTACGACCCACAGATACGCAGTATTTT. Its translation: CASSQDGGLRPTDTQYF.

This chain connects TRBV7-9 to TRBJ2-1; 9 nucleotides agree with TRBD2. This CDR3 has 17 residues. CDR1 is SEHNR and CDR2 is FQNEAQ in the germline V gene (reference sequence). V gave up 5 bases and J gave up 8 bases; unmatched junction bases: 16. The DNA of the CDR3 is TGTGCCAGCAGCCTCAGCCGGAGTAGCGGGAGTAACGATGAGCAGTTCTTC. It encodes CASSLSRSSGSNDEQFF.

This rearrangement joins TRBV4-1 to TRBJ2-6; unclear D gene. V was shortened by 0 bases and J by 1 base, with 7 bases between the two germline ends. Germline loops: CDR1 MGHRA, CDR2 YSYEKL. The CDR3 contains 16 residues. The CDR3 region is CASSQEDFSGANVLTF. DNA of the CDR3: TGCGCCAGCAGCCAAGAAGACTTTTCTGGGGCCAACGTCCTGACTTTC.

The chain has TRBV7-9 and TRBJ1-2; D is possibly TRBD1 (5 bases). This CDR3 contains 13 residues. Germline lookup yields CDR1 SEHNR and CDR2 FQNEAQ (reference sequence). Trimming took off 5 bases at V and 3 bases at J, with 10 bases between the two ends. For the CDR3, the DNA is TGTGCCAGCAGCCTCCCGGGGGACTATGGCTACACCTTC. Translating it yields CASSLPGDYGYTF.

The rearrangement uses TRBV11-1 and TRBJ2-7; TRBD2 matches at 13 bases. CDR3 length: 16 amino acids. The J segment lost 7 bases and the V segment lost 7 bases, leaving 13 bases of the junction unmatched. Germline values: CDR1 SGHAT, CDR2 FQDESV (reference sequence). Written as DNA, the CDR3 is TGTGCCAGCACCTTTTCCGGACTAGCGGGAGCTGGAGAGCAGTACTTC. It encodes CASTFSGLAGAGEQYF. The full variable domain, its missing parts supplied by reference TRBV11-1 and TRBJ2-7, is EAEVAQSPRYKITEKSQAVAFWCDPISGHATLYWYRQILGQGPELLVQFQDESVVDDSQLPKDRFSAERLKGVDSTLKIQPAELGDSAMYLCASTFSGLAGAGEQYFGPGTRLTVT.

The V call is TRBV29-1, the J call TRBJ1-1, with unresolved D. The CDR3 spans 13 residues. Trimming cost V 3 bases and J 8 bases, with 16 bases left between them. Germline assignment: CDR1 SQVTM and CDR2 ANQGSEA. The CDR3 sequence: CSVDWGGLREAFF. CDR3 nucleotides: TGCAGCGTTGACTGGGGAGGGCTTAGAGAAGCTTTCTTT.

The chain joins TRBV29-1 to TRBJ1-1; weak D call: TRBD1 (6 bases). From germline, CDR1 is SQVTM and CDR2 ANQGSEA. This CDR3 is built from 10 residues. The ends were cut back, 6 bases at V and 10 bases at J, with 12 bases in the middle. The CDR3 is CSVRGVLAFF. The CDR3 DNA reads TGCAGCGTCAGGGGAGTTTTAGCTTTCTTT.

The V and J genes are TRBV9 and TRBJ1-5; 12 positions agree with TRBD1. V lost 2 bases, J lost 3 bases, and 3 bases stayed unmatched. The CDR3 contains 16 residues. The germline gives CDR1 SGDLS, CDR2 YYNGEE. The CDR3 here is CASSVGTGGFNQPQHF. The CDR3 DNA sequence: TGTGCCAGCAGCGTCGGGACAGGGGGCTTCAATCAGCCCCAGCATTTT.

The chain combines TRBV27 with TRBJ1-4; possibly TRBD1 for D (6 bases). Trimming shortened V by 7 bases and J by 7 bases, and 7 bases separated the two germline ends. The CDR3 totals 11 residues. Germline values: CDR1 MNHEY, CDR2 SMNVEV (reference sequence). The CDR3 DNA reads TGTGCCAGCACCAGGGGTGAAAAACTGTTTTTT. This sequence encodes CASTRGEKLFF.

The V call is TRBV3-1 (or the pseudogene TRBV3-2), the J call TRBJ1-1, with D possibly matching TRBD1 (6 bases). Germline CDR1 is LGHDT and CDR2 is YNNKEL (reference sequence). The CDR3 has 13 residues. Deletions cut 6 bases from V and 3 bases from J, with 11 bases between. CDR3 in amino acids: CASSPTGDTEAFF. The CDR3 DNA reads as TGTGCCAGCAGTCCGACAGGCGACACTGAAGCTTTCTTT.

The chain uses TRBV29-1 and TRBJ2-1, with 10 positions matching TRBD2. CDR3 length: 18 residues. V lost 5 bases and J lost 6; bases outside the gene matches: 19. The germline CDR1 and CDR2 sequences are SQVTM and ANQGSEA. The CDR3 spells CSVKRGAGGPSRVNEQFF. CDR3 nucleotide sequence: TGCAGCGTTAAAAGAGGAGCGGGAGGGCCCTCGAGAGTCAATGAGCAGTTCTTC.

The gene calls are TRBV27 and TRBJ2-1, with 10 nucleotides matching TRBD2. After removal of 2 bases from V and 2 bases from J, the junction contained 6 bases not matched to a gene. The germline V gene has CDR1 MNHEY and CDR2 SMNVEV (reference sequence). The CDR3 covers 17 residues. The CDR3 DNA reads as TGTGCCAGCAGTTTAGTGGCTAGCGGGAGTCCCTACAATGAGCAGTTCTTC. This translates into CASSLVASGSPYNEQFF.